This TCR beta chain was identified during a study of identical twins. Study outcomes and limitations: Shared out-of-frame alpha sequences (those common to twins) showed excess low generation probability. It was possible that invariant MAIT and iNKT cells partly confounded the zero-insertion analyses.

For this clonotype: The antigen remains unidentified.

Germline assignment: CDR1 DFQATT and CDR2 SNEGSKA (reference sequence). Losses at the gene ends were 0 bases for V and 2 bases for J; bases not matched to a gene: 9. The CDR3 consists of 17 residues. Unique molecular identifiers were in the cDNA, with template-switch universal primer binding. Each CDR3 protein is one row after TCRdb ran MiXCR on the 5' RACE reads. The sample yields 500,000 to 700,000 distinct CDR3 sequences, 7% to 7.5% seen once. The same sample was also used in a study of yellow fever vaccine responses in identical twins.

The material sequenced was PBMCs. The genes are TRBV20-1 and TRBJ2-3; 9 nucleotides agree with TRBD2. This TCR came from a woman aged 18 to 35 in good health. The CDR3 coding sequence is TGCAGTGCTAGAGATCTAGGGATAGCGGGAGACACAGATACGCAGTATTTT. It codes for CSARDLGIAGDTDTQYF.